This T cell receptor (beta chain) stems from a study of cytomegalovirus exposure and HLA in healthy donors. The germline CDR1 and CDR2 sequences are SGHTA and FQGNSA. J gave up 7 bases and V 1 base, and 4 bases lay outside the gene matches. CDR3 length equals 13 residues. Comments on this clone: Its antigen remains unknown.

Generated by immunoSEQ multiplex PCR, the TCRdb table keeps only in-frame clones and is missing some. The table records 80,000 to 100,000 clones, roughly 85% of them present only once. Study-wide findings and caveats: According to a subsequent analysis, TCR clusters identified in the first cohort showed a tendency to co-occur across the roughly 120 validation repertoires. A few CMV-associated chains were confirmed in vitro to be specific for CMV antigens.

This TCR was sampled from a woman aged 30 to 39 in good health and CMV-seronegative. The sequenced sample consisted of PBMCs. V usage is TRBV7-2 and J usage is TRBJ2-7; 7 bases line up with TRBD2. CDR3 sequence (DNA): TGTGCCAGCAGCTTAGGGGTCGGGGGGGAGCAGTACTTC. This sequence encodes CASSLGVGGEQYF.